This TCR beta chain was found in a study of spatial heterogeneity in lung cancer. Noted time point: sample taken at primary tumor resection. Unsorted whole RNA from tumor, nontumor lung or frozen PBMC underwent sequencing. TCRdb itself ran the 5' RACE reads through MiXCR, one entry per CDR3 protein. This table holds about 75,000 distinct CDR3 sequences, 13% found once. This clonotype was seen many times. Sequenced material: PBMCs, taken at surgery. The source of this sequence is a male donor with early-stage non-small cell lung cancer.

CDR3 bases: TGCAGCGCCGGGAGCGGGAGCTCCTACAATGAGCAGTTCTTC. As protein: CSAGSGSSYNEQFF. The genes are TRBV29-1 and TRBJ2-1, with TRBD2 matching 8 bases. The V gene's germline CDR1 is SQVTM and CDR2 ANQGSEA. Trimming cost V 7 bases and J 0 bases; bases outside gene matches: 5. The CDR3 has 14 residues.